The 17 T cell receptor beta chains presented below share a single source sample, sequenced in a study of blood T cell repertoires in COVID-19. Sequenced by immunoSEQ multiplex PCR; TCRdb stores in-frame clones only, minus some. The table includes approximately 220,000 clones, approximately 83% detected once. Sequenced input: peripheral blood. These receptors were obtained from a man aged 35 to 55 with acute or convalescent COVID-19.

V usage is TRBV7-8 and J usage is TRBJ1-2; TRBD1 might be the D (6 bases). This CDR3 has 15 amino acids. V lost 6 bases and J lost 6, with 20 bases in between. The germline V gene has CDR1 SGHVS and CDR2 FQNEAQ. The CDR3 bases are TGTGCCAGCAGTAGGGGGGCGGGGGCGCACGATGGCTACACCTTC. It is translated as CASSRGAGAHDGYTF.

This chain connects TRBV19 to TRBJ2-1; 8 nucleotides line up with TRBD1. The germline gives CDR1 LNHDA, CDR2 SQIVND (reference sequence). CDR3 length: 15 amino acids. Trimming removed 0 bases from V and 6 bases from J; junction bases left unmatched: 4. CDR3 amino acids: CASSIEQGGGNEQFF. The CDR3 nucleotides read TGTGCCAGTAGTATAGAACAGGGGGGTGGCAATGAGCAGTTCTTC.

In nucleotides, the CDR3 is TGTGCCAGCAGCTTTACTAGGCGCGGCGAGCAGTACTTC. Amino acid sequence: CASSFTRRGEQYF. The chain has TRBV7-2 and TRBJ2-7; perhaps TRBD2 as D (5 bases). The CDR3 is 13 amino acids. Germline CDR1 is SGHTA and CDR2 is FQGNSA. Trimming cost V 3 bases and J 6 bases, with 12 bases left between them.

A single count supports this clone. The V call is TRBV14, the J call TRBJ2-7; possible D gene TRBD2, 6 bases. CDR1 and CDR2 (germline): SGHDN, FVKESK. V gave up 4 bases and J gave up 6 bases, with 16 bases separating them. The CDR3 has 14 amino acids. Written as DNA, the CDR3 is TGTGCCAGCAGCCGGGACTTTGTGTCAAGCGAGCAGTACTTC. As protein: CASSRDFVSSEQYF.

The chain has TRBV9 and TRBJ2-3; TRBD2 agrees at 11 bases. Losses at the gene ends were 0 bases for V and 6 bases for J; bases not matched to a gene: 6. From germline, CDR1 is SGDLS and CDR2 YYNGEE. CDR3 length equals 16 residues. CDR3: CASSVASGGRSDTQYF. As DNA, the CDR3 is TGTGCCAGCAGCGTAGCTAGCGGGGGGCGAAGCGATACGCAGTATTTT.

This clone was recorded a few times. V and J are TRBV6-5 and TRBJ2-7; D gene unclear. Between the trimmed V and J ends, which lost 8 bases and 2 bases, there was a span of 16 bases. CDR1 is MNHEY, CDR2 SVGAGI, per germline. The CDR3 is 14 residues long. In DNA, the CDR3 is TGTGCCAGCTACGACCGCAGCAGGACCTACGAGCAGTACTTC. Amino acid sequence: CASYDRSRTYEQYF.

This clone has just one count. The chain is built from TRBV28 and TRBJ2-2, with TRBD1 as a possible D gene (5 bases). This CDR3 comprises 16 residues. V was shortened by 6 bases and J by 5 bases, with 19 bases between the two germline ends. CDR1 and CDR2 from the germline V gene are MDHEN and SYDVKM. CDR3 bases: TGTGCCAGCAGACCTCCGGTGCGCAGGGTTACCGGGGAGCTGTTTTTT. Protein: CASRPPVRRVTGELFF.

The chain employs TRBV6-5 and TRBJ1-6; perhaps TRBD1 as D (5 bases). The CDR3 is 15 amino acids. Germline V gene sequence: CDR1 MNHEY, CDR2 SVGAGI. Between the trimmed V and J ends, which lost 2 bases and 10 bases, there was a span of 15 bases. The CDR3 protein is CASSYDQGAASPLHF. The CDR3 coding sequence is TGTGCCAGCAGTTACGATCAGGGTGCGGCCTCACCCCTCCACTTT.

This chain connects TRBV3-1 (or the pseudogene TRBV3-2) to TRBJ1-5; 8 nucleotides match TRBD1. The CDR3 extends over 18 amino acids. V was clipped by 4 bases and J by 3 bases; unmatched bases: 14. Germline CDR1 and CDR2: LGHDT and YNNKEL (reference sequence). The CDR3 DNA reads as TGTGCCAGCAGCCCCCGGGACAGGTATGGAGGTAACAATCAGCCCCAGCATTTT. This sequence encodes CASSPRDRYGGNNQPQHF.

The V call is TRBV30, the J call TRBJ1-2; D is ambiguous. Trimming removed 0 bases from V and 7 bases from J, with 21 bases in between. The CDR3 is made up of 16 amino acids. Germline V lookup: CDR1 GTSNPN, CDR2 SVGIG (reference sequence). Here the CDR3 DNA reads TGTGCCTGGAGTGTATTGGGTACGGCGGGGATTTCTGGCTACACCTTC. Translating it yields CAWSVLGTAGISGYTF.

The chain is built from TRBV6-5 and TRBJ1-2; 9 bases are a match to TRBD1. J was trimmed by 9 bases and V by 4 bases; bases with no gene match: 3. The CDR3 runs to 12 residues. CDR1 MNHEY and CDR2 SVGAGI come from the germline V gene. CDR3 nucleotides: TGTGCCAGCAGTTTGACAGGGGGGAGCTACACCTTC. Translation: CASSLTGGSYTF.

The chain is built from TRBV2 and TRBJ1-5; TRBD1 is a possible D gene (6 bases). V lost 7 bases to trimming and J lost 0 bases, with 13 bases between them. The CDR3 sequence is 15 residues long. Germline-derived CDR1 and CDR2 are SNHLY and FYNNEI. The CDR3 is CASTRTENSNQPQHF. In DNA form, the CDR3 reads TGTGCCAGCACCCGGACAGAAAATAGCAATCAGCCCCAGCATTTT.

The rearrangement links TRBV15 to TRBJ1-2; D remains unclear. This CDR3 comprises 15 residues. Trimming stripped 5 bases from V and 3 bases from J, with 16 bases between. CDR1 is LNHNV, CDR2 YYDKDF, per germline (reference sequence). The CDR3 DNA follows: TGTGCCACCAGCGGGGTCCTCGTGAGGGACTATGGCTACACCTTC. This encodes CATSGVLVRDYGYTF.

The chain uses TRBV30 and TRBJ2-3; 7 nucleotides line up with TRBD1. This CDR3 has 11 residues. The junction had 1 base not matched to a gene; V was cut back by 8 bases and J by 2 bases. Germline V gives CDR1 GTSNPN, CDR2 SVGIG (reference sequence). The CDR3: CAGQDTDTQYF. In nucleotides, the CDR3 is TGTGCCGGACAGGACACAGATACGCAGTATTTT.

The chain has TRBV7-7 and TRBJ2-1; 13 nucleotides agree with TRBD2. Trimming took 5 bases from V and 5 from J; bases not matched to a gene: 3. The CDR3 has 15 residues. Germline values: CDR1 SSHAT, CDR2 FNYEAQ (reference sequence). The CDR3 bases are TGTGCCAGCAGCCGTGGACTAGCGGGAGACAATGAGCAGTTCTTC. Translated: CASSRGLAGDNEQFF.

About this clone: The same CDR3 also results from other DNA sequences found in this sample. For the CDR3, the DNA is TGTGCCAGCAGTTTAGCCCCTCGCACTGAAGCTTTCTTT. It yields the protein CASSLAPRTEAFF. The chain employs TRBV12-3 or TRBV12-4 and TRBJ1-1; D gene unclear. Trimming took 0 bases from V and 4 from J, leaving 6 bases between them. There are 13 residues in the CDR3.

The chain carries TRBV20-1 and TRBJ1-5, with no clear D. CDR1 and CDR2 (germline): DFQATT, SNEGSKA (reference sequence). The CDR3 runs 12 residues. V lost 3 bases, J lost 4 bases, and 7 bases lay in between. The CDR3 protein is CSASGRNQPQHF. The CDR3 DNA follows: TGCAGTGCTAGTGGGCGGAATCAGCCCCAGCATTTT.